The rows below give T cell receptor beta chains drawn from one sample of a study of Ad26.COV2.S vaccination and SARS-CoV-2 variants. Profiled with immunoSEQ multiplex PCR; TCRdb holds only in-frame clones, not every one. The sample contains fewer than 600,000 clones, roughly nine tenths of which appear only once. This material consisted of peripheral blood, taken in a trial of Ad26.COV2.S vaccine versus placebo. These receptors were collected from a person aged 18-65 years who received the Ad26.COV2.S COVID-19 vaccine or a placebo. Both conserved end residues are part of each CDR3. D genes are given only for firm matches. Size is stated for part of the rows, as once, few or many counts, or as a class when the clone is expanded.

J gene,D gene,V gene,clone size,CDR3 DNA,CDR3 protein
TRBJ2-1,.,TRBV7-9,.,TGTGCCAGCAGCTTGACGACTAGCTACAATGAGCAGTTCTTC,CASSLTTSYNEQFF
TRBJ2-3,.,TRBV19,.,TGTGCCAGTAGTATAAGGGTTCAGGCAGATACGCAGTATTTT,CASSIRVQADTQYF
TRBJ2-6,.,TRBV7-2,.,TGTGCCAGCAGCTTAGCATCGGCGCCTGGGGCCAACGTCCTGACTTTC,CASSLASAPGANVLTF
TRBJ2-3,.,TRBV7-6,few,TGTGCCAGCAGCTTAGGTGGCGGGTCCGATACGCAGTATTTT,CASSLGGGSDTQYF
TRBJ1-1,.,TRBV7-9,few,TGTGCCAGCAGCGAACAGGAGGCTACTGAAGCTTTCTTT,CASSEQEATEAFF
TRBJ1-1,TRBD1,TRBV4-2,.,TGTGCCAGCAGCCAAGAGCCAGGGGGAGGGTCTGAAGCTTTCTTT,CASSQEPGGGSEAFF
TRBJ1-5,.,TRBV6-5,.,TGTGCCAGCAGTCCCACGGGGGGTCAGCCCCAGCATTTT,CASSPTGGQPQHF
TRBJ1-2,TRBD1,TRBV7-3,.,TGTGCCAGCAGCTTAGAGGGACAGGGCCTCTATGGCTACACCTTC,CASSLEGQGLYGYTF
TRBJ2-1,.,TRBV19,.,TGTGCCAGTAGTATAGAGGATAGTAGCGTTTATAGCTCCTACAATGAGCAGTTCTTC,CASSIEDSSVYSSYNEQFF
TRBJ2-3,TRBD2,TRBV10-2,.,TGCGCCAGCAGTGAGTCGACACTAGCGGGAGTTGCAGATACGCAGTATTTT,CASSESTLAGVADTQYF
TRBJ1-6,.,TRBV28,few,TGTGCCAGCAGTCAACTGACAGTGATGGGTTCACCCCTCCACTTT,CASSQLTVMGSPLHF
TRBJ2-7,.,TRBV6-5,.,TGTGCCAGCAGTTACTCACTCGAAAGCTCCTACGAGCAGTACTTC,CASSYSLESSYEQYF